The 11 T cell receptor beta chains in this list originate from one sample, sequenced in a study of shared clonotypes between healthy human individuals (TCRdb year 2020). The receptor library was made with the immunoSEQ multiplex PCR assay. TCRdb provides this immuneACCESS table in a form limited to in-frame rearrangements. Some clones are lacking; in checked studies, under half of them reflect an unresolved V gene, and why the rest are absent is not known. A total of about 2,500,000 clones appear in this sample, 90% to 95% of them only once. Over 0.12% of the sample comes from the top ten. The sequencing input was naive CD4+ T cells sorted from blood. Interpreted using the paper, the cell subset or site label stands for: CD45RA+ positively selected. These receptors all come from a man between 18 and 35 years old in good health.

This clone appeared once. The rearrangement links TRBV21-1 to TRBJ2-2; TRBD2, the table's D call, was not compared with the DNA. TRBV21-1 is a known pseudogene. This CDR3 has 17 residues. The CDR3 bases are TGTGCCAGCATCGAGGATAGCGGGAGACATCCCCCCGGGGAGCTGTTTTTT. Protein sequence: CASIEDSGRHPPGELFF.

The chain joins TRBV5-4 to TRBJ1-2; no definite D call. V lost 0 bases and J 6 bases, leaving 15 bases between the germline ends. The CDR3 has 15 amino acids. Germline V CDR1 and CDR2: SGHNT, YYREEE (reference sequence). CDR3 in DNA: TGTGCCAGCAGCTTGGACCAAGCCCTAAGGAATGGCTACACCTTC. This encodes CASSLDQALRNGYTF.

This chain joins TRBV5-1 and TRBJ2-7; D perhaps matches TRBD1 (7 bases). The CDR3 covers 15 residues. Germline assignment: CDR1 SGHRS and CDR2 YFSETQ. V gave up 2 bases and J gave up 3 bases, with 15 bases separating them. DNA of the CDR3: TGCGCCAGCAGCTTCGCGGGACAGCCCTTCTACGAGCAGTACTTC. Protein sequence: CASSFAGQPFYEQYF.

The CDR3 bases are TGTGCCAGCAGCATGACTAGCGGGGGGAATGAGCAGTTCTTC. This codes for CASSMTSGGNEQFF. The gene calls are TRBV5-4 and TRBJ2-1; the match to TRBD2 covers 13 bases. Germline V gives CDR1 SGHNT, CDR2 YYREEE (reference sequence). The CDR3 spans 14 residues. J was trimmed by 7 bases and V by 4 bases; bases with no gene match: 2. The full variable domain, with the rest looked up from reference TRBV5-4 and TRBJ2-1, is ETGVTQSPTHLIKTRGQQVTLRCSSQSGHNTVSWYQQALGQGPQFIFQYYREEENGRGNFPPRFSGLQFPNYSSELNVNALELDDSALYLCASSMTSGGNEQFFGPGTRLTVL.

The chain links TRBV10-1 to TRBJ1-3; D uncertain. CDR3 length: 15 amino acids. Germline CDR1 WNHNN, CDR2 SYGVQD (reference sequence). Trimming cost V 6 bases and J 0 bases, with 12 bases left between them. The CDR3 loop reads CASRSDGSSGNTIYF. DNA of the CDR3: TGCGCCAGCAGATCGGACGGATCCTCTGGAAACACCATATATTTT.

The V and J genes are TRBV30 and TRBJ2-7, with D perhaps assigned TRBD1 or TRBD2 (5 bases each). The CDR3 spans 13 residues. Per the germline V gene, CDR1 is GTSNPN and CDR2 is SVGIG (reference sequence). Trimming shortened V by 4 bases and J by 7 bases, and 17 bases separated the two germline ends. The CDR3 nucleotides read TGTGCCTGGAAAGGAATGGAGTGGGGGGAGCAGTACTTC. This translates into CAWKGMEWGEQYF.

V gene TRBV11-2 combines with J gene TRBJ2-7, with D possibly TRBD2 on 6 matching bases. Trimming left V 4 bases short and J 4 bases short, with 17 bases between. In germline, CDR1 is SGHAT, CDR2 FQNNGV. The CDR3 covers 15 residues. The CDR3 reads CASSSTGGAGYEQYF. In nucleotides, the CDR3 is TGTGCCAGCAGCTCAACCGGAGGGGCGGGGTACGAGCAGTACTTC.

The genes are TRBV27 and TRBJ2-7; perhaps TRBD1 as D (5 bases). Germline loops: CDR1 MNHEY, CDR2 SMNVEV (reference sequence). The CDR3 covers 13 residues. V dropped 5 bases and J dropped 3 bases, with 11 bases sitting between them. The CDR3 region has the DNA TGTGCCAGCAGTAGGCGACAGTTCTACGAGCAGTACTTC. Translation gives CASSRRQFYEQYF.

This clone was found a few times. Other DNA sequences in the same sample also yield this CDR3. The chain has TRBV5-1 and TRBJ1-1, with D hard to call. Germline V gene data show CDR1 as SGHRS and CDR2 as YFSETQ. V lost 0 bases and J 0 bases, leaving 3 bases between the germline ends. CDR3 length: 13 amino acids. CDR3 amino acids: CASSLEMNTEAFF. CDR3 coding DNA: TGCGCCAGCAGCTTGGAGATGAACACTGAAGCTTTCTTT.

About this clone itself: The sample carries other DNA sequences with the same CDR3. The chain employs TRBV2 and TRBJ2-5, with a weak D call TRBD2 (7 bases). Looked up from germline, CDR1 is SNHLY and CDR2 is FYNNEI. This CDR3 contains 13 residues. V was pared by 4 bases and J by 5 bases, with 11 bases between. As DNA, the CDR3 is TGTGCCAGCAGTGTACCGGGGGGCGAGACCCAGTACTTC. This sequence encodes CASSVPGGETQYF. Looking up the rest from reference TRBV2 and TRBJ2-5 gives the full variable domain: EPEVTQTPSHQVTQMGQEVILRCVPISNHLYFYWYRQILGQKVEFLVSFYNNEISEKSEIFDDQFSVERPDGSNFTLKIRSTKLEDSAMYFCASSVPGGETQYFGPGTRLLVL.

This clone appeared a single time. This chain connects TRBV7-9 to TRBJ2-5; a possible D gene is TRBD2 (5 bases). Germline CDR1 is SEHNR and CDR2 is FQNEAQ (reference sequence). CDR3 length: 12 amino acids. V lost 0 bases and J lost 7, with 6 bases in between. In DNA form, the CDR3 reads TGTGCCAGCAGCTTAGCTAGCGCGACCCAGTACTTC. Translating it yields CASSLASATQYF.